The 7 T cell receptor beta chains presented below share a single source sample, sequenced in a study of T cell responses to AZD1222 COVID-19 vaccine. Assay used: immunoSEQ multiplex PCR; TCRdb lists only in-frame clones, some missing. Of around 94,000 clones in the sample, around nine tenths are singletons; the top ten hold about 19%. This material consisted of peripheral blood, taken on day 0 of AZD1222 vaccination. Source of these receptors: an adult in good health.

The chain employs TRBV19 and TRBJ2-3, with 10 bases matching TRBD2. CDR1 is LNHDA and CDR2 is SQIVND in the germline V gene (reference sequence). V shed 5 bases, J shed 0 bases, and the junction held 5 bases outside the gene matches. The CDR3 length is 16 residues. The CDR3 DNA is TGTGCCAGTAGTCCAGGACTAGCGGAAAGCACAGATACGCAGTATTTT. As protein: CASSPGLAESTDTQYF.

This clone was counted once. V usage is TRBV28 and J usage is TRBJ2-5; 7 positions agree with TRBD1. J was trimmed by 1 base and V by 4 bases; bases with no gene match: 12. The germline CDR1 and CDR2 sequences are MDHEN and SYDVKM. The CDR3 length is 17 residues. The CDR3 spells CASSSALTGILQETQYF. The CDR3 nucleotides read TGTGCCAGCAGTTCGGCCTTGACAGGGATCCTCCAAGAGACCCAGTACTTC.

This chain links TRBV7-9 with TRBJ1-4, with D possibly TRBD1 on 5 matching bases. V lost 3 bases and J 7 bases, leaving 12 bases between the germline ends. The CDR3 sequence is 14 residues long. CDR1 and CDR2 (germline): SEHNR, FQNEAQ (reference sequence). The DNA for the CDR3 is TGTGCCAGCAGCTTTATGGGGGGAAGTGAAAAACTGTTTTTT. This translates into CASSFMGGSEKLFF.

This chain joins TRBV18 and TRBJ2-7; a possible D gene is TRBD2 (5 bases). Trimming cost V 1 base and J 5 bases, with 12 bases left between them. Germline-derived CDR1 and CDR2 are KGHSH and LQKENI. CDR3 length: 14 amino acids. In DNA, the CDR3 is TGTGCCAGCTCACCACTCCGGGGTGTCGACGAGCAGTACTTC. Residues: CASSPLRGVDEQYF.

The chain recombines TRBV11-2 with TRBJ1-1; unclear D gene. CDR3 size: 15 residues. Trimming cost V 5 bases and J 3 bases, with 16 bases left between them. The germline V gene has CDR1 SGHAT and CDR2 FQNNGV. CDR3 sequence: CASSETLTIDTEAFF. The CDR3 region has the DNA TGTGCCAGCAGCGAGACCCTCACTATCGACACTGAAGCTTTCTTT.

The count of this clone is one. The chain carries TRBV9 and TRBJ2-3; D is uncertain. Per the germline V gene, CDR1 is SGDLS and CDR2 is YYNGEE. This CDR3 region has 13 residues. The V end was cut by 0 bases, the J end by 8 bases, with 10 bases between. The CDR3 sequence is CASSVGEMGTQYF. CDR3 in DNA: TGTGCCAGCAGCGTAGGCGAGATGGGTACGCAGTATTTT.

This clone was observed once. V usage is TRBV4-2 and J usage is TRBJ1-3; 8 bases align to TRBD1. Germline values: CDR1 LGHNA, CDR2 YNFKEQ. This CDR3 spans 16 amino acids. J was trimmed by 5 bases and V by 1 base; bases with no gene match: 7. The CDR3 sequence: CASSQVQGAVRNTIYF. CDR3 DNA sequence: TGTGCCAGCAGCCAAGTTCAGGGGGCGGTTAGAAACACCATATATTTT.